The 8 T cell receptor beta chains below come from one sample, sequenced in a study of T cells in Graves' hyperthyroidism and ophthalmopathy. The investigators amplified TCR beta CDR3 regions from RNA transcripts. HTBI primers were used for first-round RT-PCR of the TCR CDR3. MiXCR was run by TCRdb on the multiplex PCR reads, yielding one entry per CDR3 protein. Among around 340,000 distinct CDR3 sequences listed, around 20% were seen once. Sequencing was carried out using blood. Receptor source: a woman between 45 and 60 years old with Graves' hyperthyroidism.

Details on this clonotype: This may be a read error, as it is one base from a much larger clone. This CDR3 fails to terminate in the conserved phenylalanine or tryptophan, so it likely reflects a read error. CDR3 protein: CASKDRGLYYGYTL. In DNA, the CDR3 is TGTGCCAGCAAGGACAGGGGGCTTTACTATGGCTACACCCTC. This chain joins TRBV2 and TRBJ1-2, with TRBD1 matching over 11 bases. CDR1 and CDR2 (germline): SNHLY, FYNNEI. This CDR3 comprises 14 residues. V lost 7 bases to trimming and J lost 3 bases; unmatched junction nucleotides: 4.

This clonotype turned up a few times. This chain joins TRBV7-9 and TRBJ2-7, with a weak D call TRBD1 (5 bases). CDR3 length equals 13 residues. Trimming took off 8 bases at V and 5 bases at J, with 16 bases between the two ends. Germline V gene data show CDR1 as SEHNR and CDR2 as FQNEAQ (reference sequence). The CDR3 DNA sequence: TGTGCCAGCGGTTCCCTGGGGCTTCACGAGCAGTACTTC. This gives the protein CASGSLGLHEQYF.

The V call is TRBV6-1, the J call TRBJ1-1; D remains unclear. Germline V gene data show CDR1 as MNHNS and CDR2 as SASEGT. V lost 5 bases, J lost 5 bases, and 12 bases lay in between. The CDR3 length is 13 residues. The CDR3 here is CASSRQSWTEAFF. The CDR3 coding sequence is TGTGCCAGCAGTCGACAATCTTGGACTGAAGCTTTCTTT.

This clonotype was detected a few times. This chain joins TRBV6-2 or TRBV6-3 and TRBJ1-1; 9 bases agree with TRBD1. The CDR3 covers 14 residues. Per germline, CDR1 MNHEY and CDR2 SVGEGT. The J segment lost 1 base and the V segment lost 6 bases, leaving 3 bases of the junction unmatched. CDR3 nucleotide sequence: TGTGCCAGCAGAACGACAGGGGGGAACACTGAAGCTTTCTTT. It yields the protein CASRTTGGNTEAFF.

This clonotype was found many times. This chain joins TRBV20-1 and TRBJ1-6, with 8 nucleotides matching TRBD1. The germline V gene encodes CDR1 DFQATT and CDR2 SNEGSKA (reference sequence). The V and J ends lost 1 base and 0 bases, in that order; junction bases with no gene match: 5. CDR3 length equals 17 residues. The CDR3 region is CSARGGGTGSYNSPLHF. DNA for the CDR3: TGCAGTGCTAGAGGGGGGGGGACAGGCTCCTATAATTCACCCCTCCACTTT.

This clonotype has at least ten counts. This chain links TRBV30 with TRBJ2-1, with D perhaps TRBD1 or TRBD2 (5 bases each). Per the germline V gene, CDR1 is GTSNPN and CDR2 is SVGIG (reference sequence). Trimming removed 8 bases from V and 10 bases from J, with 15 bases in between. The CDR3 runs 11 residues. CDR3 bases: TGTGCCGGGGACGGGCCCAGAGAGCAGTTCTTC. As protein: CAGDGPREQFF.

This clonotype was counted many times. The rearrangement joins TRBV5-1 to TRBJ1-4; 9 bases agree with TRBD1. The J segment lost 4 bases and the V segment lost 5 bases, leaving 9 bases of the junction unmatched. The CDR3 length is 16 residues. Per germline, CDR1 SGHRS and CDR2 YFSETQ. This CDR3 is CASSLGTGRSNEKLFF. CDR3 sequence (DNA): TGCGCCAGCAGTCTTGGGACAGGGCGAAGTAATGAAAAACTGTTTTTT.

This sequence joins TRBV11-2 and TRBJ1-2, with TRBD1 matching 9 bases. Germline V lookup: CDR1 SGHAT, CDR2 FQNNGV. The ends lost 4 bases at V and 4 bases at J; junction bases unmatched: 13. The CDR3 extends over 17 amino acids. CDR3 amino acids: CASSSQLGQGVGYGYTF. As DNA, the CDR3 is TGTGCCAGCAGCTCCCAATTGGGACAGGGAGTCGGCTATGGCTACACCTTC.